Reported below is one T cell receptor beta chain. The entry originates in a study of shared clonotypes between healthy human individuals. The CDR3 sequence is 13 residues long. Profiling relied on immunoSEQ multiplex PCR, and the TCRdb table lists in-frame clones only, not all of them. This table has some 1,600,000 clones, 98% appearing once. V gene TRBV12-1 combines with J gene TRBJ1-2; the table's D call TRBD1 went unverified against the DNA. TRBV12-1 is noted as a pseudogene. The sample was naive CD4+ T cells sorted from blood. Subset: CD45RA+ positively selected. The sequence was obtained from a man aged 25 to 40 in good health. CDR3 in DNA: TGTGCCAGCAGCTTGGCACAGGGAAACGGCTACACCTTC. It encodes CASSLAQGNGYTF.